This T cell receptor beta chain emerged from a study of blood T cell repertoires in COVID-19. Turning to the study itself: PBMCs, B-cell-depleted T cells, or T cells provided the cDNA or gDNA that made up the material.

CDR1 and CDR2 from the germline V gene are LGHDT and YNNKEL (reference sequence). CDR3 length equals 17 residues. With V trimmed by 2 bases and J by 3 bases, 8 bases remained unmatched. Clones were sequenced by immunoSEQ multiplex PCR, and TCRdb holds only the in-frame ones, with some missing. The sample has 45,000 to 55,000 clones; about 92% are singletons. This receptor was obtained from a human donor in a cohort sampled during active COVID-19. The chain is built from TRBV3-1 (or the pseudogene TRBV3-2) and TRBJ2-3; TRBD2 agrees at 10 bases. Sample: peripheral blood. The CDR3, as DNA: TGTGCCAGCAGCCAACTAAGCGGGAGGGCCGTGACAGATACGCAGTATTTT. Encoded protein: CASSQLSGRAVTDTQYF.